Each of the 16 T cell receptor beta chains below was sequenced from the same sample in a study of cytomegalovirus exposure and HLA in healthy donors. The method was immunoSEQ multiplex PCR; TCRdb's version includes in-frame clones alone and lacks a portion of them. The sample lists some 250,000 clones, 90% occurring once. The sequenced material came from PBMCs. These receptor sequences come from a woman aged 18-35 years in good health and CMV-seronegative.

The V and J genes are TRBV5-1 and TRBJ2-1, with D possibly TRBD2 on 5 matching bases. Germline CDR1 reads SGHRS; CDR2 reads YFSETQ. The CDR3 is 13 residues long. Trimming left V 0 bases short and J 10 bases short, with 11 bases between. Here the CDR3 DNA reads TGCGCCAGCAGCTTGGTGGCCCGCGGGGAGCAGTTCTTC. This encodes CASSLVARGEQFF.

This clone was seen more than once but under ten times. The chain is built from TRBV21-1 and TRBJ2-7; TRBD1, the table's D call, was not compared with the DNA. TRBV21-1 is flagged as a pseudogene. The CDR3 length is 13 residues. DNA for the CDR3: TGTGCCAGCAGTTTGGCAGGGGTAAGGGAGCAGTACGTC. It specifies CASSLAGVREQYV.

The chain is built from TRBV5-1 and TRBJ1-1; tentative D call: TRBD1 (5 bases). There are 12 residues in the CDR3. Deletions cut 4 bases from V and 7 bases from J, with 11 bases between. From germline, CDR1 is SGHRS and CDR2 YFSETQ. CDR3 in DNA: TGCGCCAGCAGCCCGCGGGGGATTGAAGCTTTCTTT. Translated, it gives CASSPRGIEAFF.

The chain joins TRBV7-9 to TRBJ2-7; the match to TRBD2 covers 7 bases. After removal of 4 bases from V and 6 bases from J, the junction contained 21 bases not matched to a gene. Germline V gives CDR1 SEHNR, CDR2 FQNEAQ (reference sequence). This CDR3 is built from 18 residues. CDR3 sequence reads: CASSSRVSQEVGGTEQYF. The CDR3 DNA sequence: TGTGCCAGCAGCTCCCGGGTATCCCAGGAGGTCGGGGGGACCGAGCAGTACTTC.

This chain uses TRBV13 with TRBJ1-4; D might be TRBD1 (5 bases). The V and J ends lost 6 bases and 3 bases respectively, with 14 bases between them. CDR1 PRHDT and CDR2 FYEKMQ come from the germline V gene (reference sequence). The CDR3 covers 15 residues. The CDR3 nucleotides are TGTGCCAGCAGTTCAAAGGGGTGGGCTAATGAAAAACTGTTTTTT. It codes for CASSSKGWANEKLFF.

This chain links TRBV4-1 with TRBJ1-3; D unclear. The CDR3 is 16 residues long. Germline assignment: CDR1 MGHRA and CDR2 YSYEKL. Between the trimmed V and J ends, which lost 1 base and 4 bases, there was a span of 14 bases. CDR3: CASSQGQVTAGNTIYF. The CDR3, as DNA: TGCGCCAGCAGCCAAGGGCAAGTAACAGCCGGAAACACCATATATTTT.

The CDR3 DNA follows: TGCGCCAGCAGCGGCCCCCGGGGGGGCGGAGTAGAGACCCAGTACTTC. Its protein product is CASSGPRGGGVETQYF. The chain recombines TRBV4-1 with TRBJ2-5, with TRBD2 matching 8 bases. V lost 5 bases, J lost 4 bases, and 12 bases stayed unmatched. There are 16 residues in the CDR3. Germline CDR1 and CDR2: MGHRA and YSYEKL.

This chain's CDR3 is CASSSREAGANVLTF. The CDR3 region has the DNA TGCGCCAGCAGCTCCCGGGAGGCTGGGGCCAACGTCCTGACTTTC. The V call is TRBV5-1, the J call TRBJ2-6; 7 bases fit TRBD2. J lost 2 bases, V lost 3 bases, and 2 bases had no gene match. The CDR3 runs to 15 residues. Germline V gene lookup returns CDR1 SGHRS and CDR2 YFSETQ. The whole variable domain, filled in from reference TRBV5-1 and TRBJ2-6, reads KAGVTQTPRYLIKTRGQQVTLSCSPISGHRSVSWYQQTPGQGLQFLFEYFSETQRNKGNFPGRFSGRQFSNSRSEMNVSTLELGDSALYLCASSSREAGANVLTFGAGSRLTVL.

As DNA, the CDR3 is TGTGCCACGGTTCGGCAGGTGGGGGGGTACACTGAAGCTTTCTTT. Its protein is CATVRQVGGYTEAFF. The rearrangement joins TRBV6-1 to TRBJ1-1; TRBD1 is a possible D gene (5 bases). In germline, CDR1 is MNHNS, CDR2 SASEGT. The CDR3 length is 15 residues. Trimming took 10 bases from V and 3 from J, leaving 21 bases between them.

This chain connects TRBV19 to TRBJ1-1; D unresolved. CDR3 size: 13 residues. V lost 8 bases, J lost 1 base, and 11 bases lay in between. Germline V gene sequence: CDR1 LNHDA, CDR2 SQIVND (reference sequence). CDR3 in DNA: TGTGCCAGTGGACTCCTGCGGAACACTGAAGCTTTCTTT. Amino acids: CASGLLRNTEAFF. The variable domain in full, completed from reference TRBV19 and TRBJ1-1, reads DGGITQSPKYLFRKEGQNVTLSCEQNLNHDAMYWYRQDPGQGLRLIYYSQIVNDFQKGDIAEGYSVSREKKESFPLTVTSAQKNPTAFYLCASGLLRNTEAFFGQGTRLTVV.

The chain has TRBV28 and TRBJ2-7; D gene unclear. V shed 5 bases and J shed 0 bases, with 17 bases lying between them. Germline CDR1 is MDHEN and CDR2 is SYDVKM. The CDR3 spans 16 residues. The CDR3 reads CASSPPMARSSYEQYF. In DNA, the CDR3 is TGTGCCAGCAGTCCCCCCATGGCCCGAAGCTCCTACGAGCAGTACTTC.

CDR3: CASSLWTGYTDTQYF. CDR3 DNA: TGTGCCAGCAGCTTATGGACAGGGTACACAGATACGCAGTATTTT. This chain links TRBV7-2 with TRBJ2-3; 8 nucleotides align to TRBD1. Germline V gene data show CDR1 as SGHTA and CDR2 as FQGNSA. The V gene end was trimmed by 2 bases and the J gene end by 2 bases; junction bases not matched to a gene: 3. The CDR3 consists of 15 residues.

J is TRBJ2-5 and V is TRBV9; tentatively, D is TRBD1 (5 bases). The CDR3 contains 14 residues. Per germline, CDR1 SGDLS and CDR2 YYNGEE. V lost 2 bases to trimming and J lost 0 bases, with 8 bases between them. The DNA for the CDR3 is TGTGCCAGCAGCGTGGACAAGTACCAAGAGACCCAGTACTTC. It encodes CASSVDKYQETQYF. Full variable domain (missing parts from reference TRBV9 and TRBJ2-5): DSGVTQTPKHLITATGQRVTLRCSPRSGDLSVYWYQQSLDQGLQFLIQYYNGEERAKGNILERFSAQQFPDLHSELNLSSLELGDSALYFCASSVDKYQETQYFGPGTRLLVL.

The gene calls are TRBV28 and TRBJ2-7; D is possibly TRBD1 (6 bases). This CDR3 is 15 amino acids long. Trimming left V 5 bases short and J 3 bases short, with 17 bases between. Germline lookup yields CDR1 MDHEN and CDR2 SYDVKM. CDR3 sequence: CASSPQGTANYEQYV. CDR3 bases: TGTGCCAGCAGTCCGCAGGGGACCGCCAACTACGAGCAGTACGTC.

As DNA, the CDR3 is TGTGCCAGCAGCGTATCAGCGGGGGATGAGCAGTACTTC. Translating gives CASSVSAGDEQYF. This rearrangement joins TRBV9 to TRBJ2-7; TRBD2 matches at 8 bases. CDR3 size: 13 residues. Trimming took 1 base from V and 7 from J; bases not matched to a gene: 4. Per germline, CDR1 SGDLS and CDR2 YYNGEE. Together with reference TRBV9 and TRBJ2-7, the CDR3 gives the full variable domain: DSGVTQTPKHLITATGQRVTLRCSPRSGDLSVYWYQQSLDQGLQFLIQYYNGEERAKGNILERFSAQQFPDLHSELNLSSLELGDSALYFCASSVSAGDEQYFGPGTRLTVT.

This chain uses TRBV28 with TRBJ2-2; D possibly corresponds to TRBD2 (6 bases). Germline values: CDR1 MDHEN, CDR2 SYDVKM. The CDR3 length is 17 residues. V lost 6 bases and J lost 3, with 20 bases in between. CDR3 sequence: CASSPKGGLKYTGELFF. CDR3 in DNA: TGTGCCAGCAGCCCCAAGGGAGGCCTCAAATACACCGGGGAGCTGTTTTTT.